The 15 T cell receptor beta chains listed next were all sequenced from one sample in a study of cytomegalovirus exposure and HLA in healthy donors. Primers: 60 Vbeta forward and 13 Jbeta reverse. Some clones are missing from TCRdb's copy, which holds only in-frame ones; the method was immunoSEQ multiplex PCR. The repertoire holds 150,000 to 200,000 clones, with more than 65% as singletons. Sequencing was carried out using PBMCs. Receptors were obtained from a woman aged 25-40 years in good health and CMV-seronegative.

The CDR3 DNA sequence: TGTGCCAGCAGCCCAGGAATGGCTGAAGCTTTCTTT. Amino acids: CASSPGMAEAFF. The chain links TRBV7-3 to TRBJ1-1; D is ambiguous. CDR1 and CDR2 (germline): SGHTA, FQGTGA. Between the trimmed V and J ends, which lost 5 bases and 6 bases, there was a span of 10 bases. The CDR3 is 12 amino acids.

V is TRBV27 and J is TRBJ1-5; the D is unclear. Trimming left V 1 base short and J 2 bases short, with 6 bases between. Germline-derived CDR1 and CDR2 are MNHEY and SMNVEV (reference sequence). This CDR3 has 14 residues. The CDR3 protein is CASSLFGGNQPQHF. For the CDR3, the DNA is TGTGCCAGCAGTTTATTTGGAGGCAATCAGCCCCAGCATTTT.

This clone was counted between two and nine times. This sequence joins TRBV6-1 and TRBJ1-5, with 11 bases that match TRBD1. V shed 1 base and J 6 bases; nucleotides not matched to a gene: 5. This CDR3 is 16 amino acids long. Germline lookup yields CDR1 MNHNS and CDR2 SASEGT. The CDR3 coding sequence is TGTGCCAGCAGTGAAGAGGGGGGGACAGGGGGTCAGCCCCAGCATTTT. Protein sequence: CASSEEGGTGGQPQHF.

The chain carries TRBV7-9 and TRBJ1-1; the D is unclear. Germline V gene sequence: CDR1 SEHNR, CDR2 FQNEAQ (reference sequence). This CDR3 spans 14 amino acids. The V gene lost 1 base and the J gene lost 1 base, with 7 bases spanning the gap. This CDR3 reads CASSLVLRNTEAFF. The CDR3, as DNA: TGTGCCAGCAGCTTAGTGTTGAGGAACACTGAAGCTTTCTTT.

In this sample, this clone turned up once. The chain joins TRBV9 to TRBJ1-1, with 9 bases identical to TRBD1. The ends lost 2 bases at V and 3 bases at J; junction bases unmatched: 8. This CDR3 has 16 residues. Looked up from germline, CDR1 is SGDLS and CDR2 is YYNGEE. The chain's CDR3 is CASSVGTGWEDTEAFF. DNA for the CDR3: TGTGCCAGCAGCGTGGGGACAGGGTGGGAGGACACTGAAGCTTTCTTT.

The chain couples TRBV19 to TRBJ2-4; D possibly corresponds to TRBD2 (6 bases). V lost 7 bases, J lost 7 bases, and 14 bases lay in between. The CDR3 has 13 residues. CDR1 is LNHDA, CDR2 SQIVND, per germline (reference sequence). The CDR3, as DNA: TGTGCCAGTAACCCCCCGGGGGAGAACATTCAGTACTTC. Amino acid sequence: CASNPPGENIQYF.

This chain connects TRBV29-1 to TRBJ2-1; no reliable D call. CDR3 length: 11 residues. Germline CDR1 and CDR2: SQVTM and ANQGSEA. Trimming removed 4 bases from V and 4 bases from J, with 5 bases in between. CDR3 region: CSVGRYNEQFF. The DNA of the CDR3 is TGCAGCGTTGGGCGGTACAATGAGCAGTTCTTC.

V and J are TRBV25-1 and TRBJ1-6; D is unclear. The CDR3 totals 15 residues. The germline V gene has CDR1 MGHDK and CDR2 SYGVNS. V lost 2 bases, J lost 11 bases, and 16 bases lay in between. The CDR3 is CASSEIRSFGPPLHF. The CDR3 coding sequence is TGTGCCAGCAGTGAAATCAGGTCCTTTGGGCCACCCCTCCACTTT. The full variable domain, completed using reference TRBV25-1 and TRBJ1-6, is EADIYQTPRYLVIGTGKKITLECSQTMGHDKMYWYQQDPGMELHLIHYSYGVNSTEKGDLSSESTVSRIRTEHFPLTLESARPSHTSQYLCASSEIRSFGPPLHFGNGTRLTVT.

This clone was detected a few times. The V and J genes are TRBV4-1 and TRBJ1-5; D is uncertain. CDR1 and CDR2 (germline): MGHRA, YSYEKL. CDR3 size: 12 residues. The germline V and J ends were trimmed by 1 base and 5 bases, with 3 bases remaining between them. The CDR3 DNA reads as TGCGCCAGCAGCCAAGGAGATCAGCCCCAGCATTTT. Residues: CASSQGDQPQHF.

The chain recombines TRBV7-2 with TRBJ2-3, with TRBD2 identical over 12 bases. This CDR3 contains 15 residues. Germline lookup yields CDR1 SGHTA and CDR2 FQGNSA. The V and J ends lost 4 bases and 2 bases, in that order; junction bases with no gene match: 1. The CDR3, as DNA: TGTGCCAGCAGCTCTAGCGGGAGGGCCACAGATACGCAGTATTTT. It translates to CASSSSGRATDTQYF.

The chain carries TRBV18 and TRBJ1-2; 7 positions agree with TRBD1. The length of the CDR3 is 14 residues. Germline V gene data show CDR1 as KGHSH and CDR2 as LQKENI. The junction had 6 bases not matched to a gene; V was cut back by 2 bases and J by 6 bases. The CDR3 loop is CASSPSGTAHGYTF. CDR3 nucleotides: TGTGCCAGCTCACCATCCGGGACAGCGCATGGCTACACCTTC.

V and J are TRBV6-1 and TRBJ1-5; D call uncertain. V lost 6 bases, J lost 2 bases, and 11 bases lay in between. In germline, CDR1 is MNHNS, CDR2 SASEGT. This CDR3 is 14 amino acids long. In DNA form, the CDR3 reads TGTGCCAGCAGGGGAAACGGGGGCAATCAGCCCCAGCATTTT. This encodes CASRGNGGNQPQHF.

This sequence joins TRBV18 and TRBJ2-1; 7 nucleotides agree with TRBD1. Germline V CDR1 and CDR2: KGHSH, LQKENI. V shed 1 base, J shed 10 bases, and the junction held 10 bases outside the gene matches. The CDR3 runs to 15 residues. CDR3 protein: CASSPRSTGVDEQFF. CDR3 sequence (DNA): TGTGCCAGCTCACCACGGTCAACAGGGGTCGACGAGCAGTTCTTC.

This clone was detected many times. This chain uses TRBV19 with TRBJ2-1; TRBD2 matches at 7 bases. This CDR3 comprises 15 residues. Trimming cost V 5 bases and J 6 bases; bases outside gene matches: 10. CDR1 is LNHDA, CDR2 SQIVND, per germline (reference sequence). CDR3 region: CASSGRAASGNEQFF. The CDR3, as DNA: TGTGCCAGTAGTGGGAGGGCAGCAAGCGGCAATGAGCAGTTCTTC. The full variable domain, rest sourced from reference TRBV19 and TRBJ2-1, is DGGITQSPKYLFRKEGQNVTLSCEQNLNHDAMYWYRQDPGQGLRLIYYSQIVNDFQKGDIAEGYSVSREKKESFPLTVTSAQKNPTAFYLCASSGRAASGNEQFFGPGTRLTVL.

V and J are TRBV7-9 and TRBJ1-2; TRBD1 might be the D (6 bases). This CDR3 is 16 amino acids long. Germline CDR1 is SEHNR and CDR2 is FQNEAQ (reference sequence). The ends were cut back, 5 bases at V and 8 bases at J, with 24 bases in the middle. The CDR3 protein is CASSAPRGQRSEGYTF. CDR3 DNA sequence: TGTGCCAGCAGCGCGCCTCGGGGACAACGTTCTGAAGGCTACACCTTC.